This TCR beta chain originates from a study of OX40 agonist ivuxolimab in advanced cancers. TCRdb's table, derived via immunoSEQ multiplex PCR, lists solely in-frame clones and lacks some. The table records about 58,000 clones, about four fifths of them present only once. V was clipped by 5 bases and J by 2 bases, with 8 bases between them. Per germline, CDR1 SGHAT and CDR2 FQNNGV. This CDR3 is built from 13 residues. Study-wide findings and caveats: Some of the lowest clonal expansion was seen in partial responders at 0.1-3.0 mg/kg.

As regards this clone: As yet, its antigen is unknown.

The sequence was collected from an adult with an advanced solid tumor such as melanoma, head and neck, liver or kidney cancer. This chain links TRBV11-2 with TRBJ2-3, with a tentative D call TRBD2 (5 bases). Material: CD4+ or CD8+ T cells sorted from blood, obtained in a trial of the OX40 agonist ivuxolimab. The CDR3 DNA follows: TGTGCCAGCAGCGAGCGGTTCACAGATACGCAGTATTTT. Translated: CASSERFTDTQYF.